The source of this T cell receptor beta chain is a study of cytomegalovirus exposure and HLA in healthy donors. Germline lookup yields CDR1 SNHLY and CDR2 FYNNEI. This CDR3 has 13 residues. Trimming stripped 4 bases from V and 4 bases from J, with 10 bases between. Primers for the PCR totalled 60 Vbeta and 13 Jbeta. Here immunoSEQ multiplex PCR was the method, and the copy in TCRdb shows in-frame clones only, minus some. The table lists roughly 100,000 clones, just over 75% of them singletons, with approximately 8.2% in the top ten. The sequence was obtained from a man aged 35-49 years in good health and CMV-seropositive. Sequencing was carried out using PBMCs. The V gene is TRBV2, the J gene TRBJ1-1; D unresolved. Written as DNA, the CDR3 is TGTGCCAGCAGTGCATGGGGAGGCACTGAAGCTTTCTTT. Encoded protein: CASSAWGGTEAFF.